Below are 32 T cell receptor beta chains sequenced from a single sample in a study of cytomegalovirus exposure and HLA in healthy donors. The study ran its PCR with 60 Vbeta and 13 Jbeta primers. TCRdb's copy holds only in-frame clones and misses some; the assay was immunoSEQ multiplex PCR. The sample yields some 140,000 clones, approximately 69% seen once. Sequenced material: PBMCs. Source of these receptors: a man younger than 40 in good health and CMV-seronegative.

The genes are TRBV28 and TRBJ1-5; TRBD1 matches 8 bases. Germline-derived CDR1 and CDR2 are MDHEN and SYDVKM. This CDR3 has 16 amino acids. The ends lost 5 bases at V and 7 bases at J; junction bases unmatched: 13. Here the CDR3 reads CASSGFQGAWEQPQHF. The CDR3 DNA reads as TGTGCCAGCAGTGGCTTTCAGGGGGCTTGGGAACAGCCCCAGCATTTT. Using reference TRBV28 and TRBJ1-5 for the parts outside the CDR3, the full variable domain is DVKVTQSSRYLVKRTGEKVFLECVQDMDHENMFWYRQDPGLGLRLIYFSYDVKMKEKGDIPEGYSVSREKKERFSLILESASTNQTSMYLCASSGFQGAWEQPQHFGDGTRLSIL.

The chain has TRBV5-1 and TRBJ2-3; 14 bases align to TRBD2. The germline V gene has CDR1 SGHRS and CDR2 YFSETQ. Trimming took 4 bases from V and 3 from J; bases not matched to a gene: 4. This CDR3 region has 16 residues. CDR3 bases: TGCGCCAGCAGCCCCGGACTAGCGGGGGGAACAGATACGCAGTATTTT. It is translated as CASSPGLAGGTDTQYF.

This chain joins TRBV28 and TRBJ1-1; D uncertain. CDR3 length equals 15 residues. The germline V and J ends were trimmed by 3 bases and 4 bases, with 15 bases remaining between them. Germline CDR1 reads MDHEN; CDR2 reads SYDVKM. The CDR3 DNA reads TGTGCCAGCAGTTTTTCCCTTGGGCAGAGCACTGAAGCTTTCTTT. It translates to CASSFSLGQSTEAFF.

V usage is TRBV4-2 and J usage is TRBJ2-2; 8 positions agree with TRBD2. Unmatched junction bases numbered 16, after V lost 0 bases and J lost 7 bases. CDR3 size: 19 residues. Germline V CDR1 and CDR2: LGHNA, YNFKEQ. The CDR3 loop reads CASSQDLQTPGLVFGELFF. For the CDR3, the DNA is TGTGCCAGCAGCCAAGATCTACAGACGCCGGGACTAGTTTTCGGGGAGCTGTTTTTT.

The J gene is TRBJ1-5, the V gene TRBV6-1; maybe TRBD1 (5 bases). The CDR3 is 16 amino acids. Trimming shortened V by 3 bases and J by 1 base, and 13 bases separated the two germline ends. Germline V gives CDR1 MNHNS, CDR2 SASEGT. CDR3 in amino acids: CASSEQTVLSNQPQHF. The CDR3 bases are TGTGCCAGCAGTGAGCAGACAGTTTTAAGCAATCAGCCCCAGCATTTT.

This sequence joins TRBV29-1 and TRBJ1-4; the match to TRBD1 covers 9 bases. V was clipped by 7 bases and J by 3 bases; unmatched bases: 9. The germline gives CDR1 SQVTM, CDR2 ANQGSEA. This CDR3 has 15 residues. CDR3 sequence reads: CSAGTGQGANEKLFF. The DNA of the CDR3 is TGCAGCGCTGGGACAGGGCAGGGTGCTAATGAAAAACTGTTTTTT.

The chain couples TRBV6-5 to TRBJ2-7; D gene ambiguous. The CDR3 is made up of 11 amino acids. V was pared by 2 bases and J by 6 bases, with 5 bases between. CDR1 is MNHEY and CDR2 is SVGAGI in the germline V gene. The DNA of the CDR3 is TGTGCCAGCAGTTACCTCCTCGAGCAGTACTTC. Its protein is CASSYLLEQYF.

V and J are TRBV5-1 and TRBJ2-7; 8 bases align to TRBD1. From germline, CDR1 is SGHRS and CDR2 YFSETQ. CDR3 size: 16 residues. Unmatched junction bases numbered 10, after V lost 1 base and J lost 4 bases. The CDR3 DNA reads as TGCGCCAGCAGCTTGAATATTGGACAGGGAGTGTACGAGCAGTACTTC. Translated, it gives CASSLNIGQGVYEQYF.

V usage is TRBV6-5 and J usage is TRBJ2-1; 8 bases agree with TRBD2. Germline V gene data show CDR1 as MNHEY and CDR2 as SVGAGI. J lost 11 bases, V lost 2 bases, and 11 bases had no gene match. The CDR3 has 15 amino acids. CDR3 nucleotide sequence: TGTGCCAGCAGTTACGCTAGCGGGCCCCGCTCTCAGCAGTTCTTC. This sequence encodes CASSYASGPRSQQFF.

The chain joins TRBV6-6 to TRBJ2-7, with 7 bases matching TRBD1. J gave up 6 bases and V 4 bases, and 12 bases lay outside the gene matches. Germline CDR1 and CDR2: MNHNY and SVGAGI (reference sequence). The CDR3 has 15 residues. The CDR3 region is CASSSSGTAFSEQYF. The CDR3 DNA is TGTGCCAGCAGTTCTTCCGGGACAGCCTTTAGCGAGCAGTACTTC.

The genes are TRBV30 and TRBJ2-7; D unresolved. V lost 2 bases to trimming and J lost 6 bases, with 14 bases between them. CDR3 length equals 13 residues. Germline CDR1 and CDR2: GTSNPN and SVGIG (reference sequence). CDR3 coding DNA: TGTGCCTGGAGTACTGGGCATCTTGGCGAGCAGTACTTC. Translating gives CAWSTGHLGEQYF. The whole variable domain, filled in from reference TRBV30 and TRBJ2-7, reads SQTIHQWPATLVQPVGSPLSLECTVEGTSNPNLYWYRQAAGRGLQLLFYSVGIGQISSEVPQNLSASRPQDRQFILSSKKLLLSDSGFYLCAWSTGHLGEQYFGPGTRLTVT.

The CDR3 nucleotides are TGTGCCACCAGCGGCTTGACTAATACAGATACGCAGTATTTT. Protein: CATSGLTNTDTQYF. The rearrangement joins TRBV15 to TRBJ2-3; D might be TRBD2 (5 bases). CDR3 size: 14 residues. With 5 bases removed from V and 3 bases from J, the gap between germline ends came to 12 bases. The V gene's germline CDR1 is LNHNV and CDR2 YYDKDF (reference sequence).

Remarks on this clone: At one of its ends the junction is not consistent with the germline gene, which may arise from a read error. This sequence joins TRBV30 and TRBJ1-2; the D gene is possibly TRBD1 (5 bases). Germline CDR1 is GTSNPN and CDR2 is SVGIG (reference sequence). The CDR3 runs to 14 residues. The CDR3 sequence is CAWSVTGDRYGYPF. CDR3 sequence (DNA): TGTGCCTGGAGTGTTACAGGAGACCGCTATGGCTACCCCTTC.

This clone has more than one count but fewer than ten. The chain carries TRBV19 and TRBJ1-1, with D unresolved. Germline V lookup: CDR1 LNHDA, CDR2 SQIVND (reference sequence). V lost 4 bases to trimming and J lost 0 bases, with 6 bases between them. CDR3 size: 13 residues. In nucleotides, the CDR3 is TGTGCCAGTAGTACAGGAATGAACACTGAAGCTTTCTTT. Its protein is CASSTGMNTEAFF.

The rearrangement links TRBV5-1 to TRBJ1-2, with 7 bases lining up with TRBD1. The germline V gene has CDR1 SGHRS and CDR2 YFSETQ. V shed 4 bases, J shed 3 bases, and the junction held 9 bases outside the gene matches. The CDR3 sequence is 15 residues long. CDR3 sequence reads: CASSNAQGIDYGYTF. DNA for the CDR3: TGCGCCAGCAGCAACGCACAGGGGATCGACTATGGCTACACCTTC.

CDR3 sequence reads: CASSAQTGSKIYEQYF. CDR3 nucleotides: TGTGCCAGCAGTGCTCAGACAGGCTCCAAGATCTACGAGCAGTACTTC. V is TRBV25-1 and J is TRBJ2-7, with a tentative D call TRBD1 (6 bases). With 4 bases removed from V and 3 bases from J, the gap between germline ends came to 19 bases. The CDR3 runs to 16 residues. Germline V gives CDR1 MGHDK, CDR2 SYGVNS.

This sequence joins TRBV5-4 and TRBJ1-2, with TRBD1 matching over 9 bases. Trimming at V came to 5 bases and at J to 5 bases, leaving 19 bases not matched to a gene. Germline V gene sequence: CDR1 SGHNT, CDR2 YYREEE (reference sequence). The CDR3 has 18 residues. The CDR3: CASRTTPGTGRFWYGYTF. CDR3 nucleotides: TGTGCCAGCAGAACTACTCCCGGGACAGGGAGGTTTTGGTATGGCTACACCTTC.

This rearrangement joins TRBV11-2 to TRBJ1-5; 10 bases align to TRBD1. The CDR3 is 14 residues long. Trimming cost V 7 bases and J 6 bases; bases outside gene matches: 6. The germline CDR1 and CDR2 sequences are SGHAT and FQNNGV. CDR3 protein: CASTIDRGLQPQHF. DNA for the CDR3: TGTGCCAGCACCATTGACAGGGGGCTTCAGCCCCAGCATTTT.

This clone was counted once. The chain carries TRBV5-1 and TRBJ1-6; the match to TRBD1 covers 7 bases. Germline V lookup: CDR1 SGHRS, CDR2 YFSETQ. The J segment lost 3 bases and the V segment lost 3 bases, leaving 3 bases of the junction unmatched. The CDR3 length is 15 residues. CDR3 sequence: CASSSGQSYNSPLHF. CDR3 DNA: TGCGCCAGCAGCTCGGGACAGAGCTATAATTCACCCCTCCACTTT.

The chain is built from TRBV9 and TRBJ2-2; 7 positions match TRBD1. The CDR3 loop spans 17 amino acids. V was clipped by 0 bases and J by 1 base; unmatched bases: 6. The germline V gene encodes CDR1 SGDLS and CDR2 YYNGEE. CDR3 loop: CASSVVRTGVNTGELFF. The DNA of the CDR3 is TGTGCCAGCAGCGTAGTTCGAACAGGGGTGAACACCGGGGAGCTGTTTTTT.

This clone was observed a handful of times. V gene TRBV6-1 combines with J gene TRBJ1-1, with D unresolved. This CDR3 comprises 11 residues. Germline V CDR1 and CDR2: MNHNS, SASEGT. Trimming left V 6 bases short and J 10 bases short, with 12 bases between. For the CDR3, the DNA is TGTGCCAGCAGCCTTACAGAAGGAGCTTTCTTT. Amino acids: CASSLTEGAFF.

This clone was seen once. The chain uses TRBV4-3 and TRBJ2-1, with D possibly being TRBD2 (5 bases). V was cut by 3 bases and J by 4 bases, with 10 bases left in between. The CDR3 loop spans 14 amino acids. Germline lookup yields CDR1 LGHNA and CDR2 YSLEER. The CDR3 protein is CASSQGVAYNEQFF. CDR3 in DNA: TGCGCCAGCAGCCAGGGCGTAGCGTACAATGAGCAGTTCTTC.

J is TRBJ2-7 and V is TRBV6-1; 7 nucleotides line up with TRBD2. The V and J ends lost 1 base and 5 bases, in that order; junction bases with no gene match: 8. The CDR3 is 15 amino acids. CDR1 and CDR2 from the germline V gene are MNHNS and SASEGT. CDR3 sequence reads: CASSEERDSVNEQYF. In DNA, the CDR3 is TGTGCCAGCAGTGAAGAGCGGGACTCTGTCAACGAGCAGTACTTC.

The rearrangement links TRBV19 to TRBJ1-1, with a weak D call TRBD1 (5 bases). CDR3 size: 15 residues. Trimming removed 5 bases from V and 0 bases from J, with 13 bases in between. The germline V gene encodes CDR1 LNHDA and CDR2 SQIVND (reference sequence). The CDR3 sequence: CASSEDRSMNTEAFF. The DNA for the CDR3 is TGTGCCAGTAGTGAAGACAGAAGTATGAACACTGAAGCTTTCTTT.

The chain joins TRBV28 to TRBJ1-1, with 7 bases lining up with TRBD1. This CDR3 spans 16 amino acids. Unmatched junction bases numbered 12, after V lost 6 bases and J lost 2 bases. The V gene's germline CDR1 is MDHEN and CDR2 SYDVKM. CDR3 loop: CASRFRTGQSNTEAFF. The CDR3 DNA reads TGTGCCAGCAGGTTTCGCACGGGACAGTCTAACACTGAAGCTTTCTTT.

V is TRBV5-1 and J is TRBJ2-3; 7 nucleotides match TRBD2. The CDR3 spans 17 residues. Germline V gene sequence: CDR1 SGHRS, CDR2 YFSETQ. J gave up 2 bases and V 0 bases, and 9 bases lay outside the gene matches. Written as DNA, the CDR3 is TGCGCCAGCAGCTTGGGTTCTAGCGGAACCGTCACAGATACGCAGTATTTT. Translated, it gives CASSLGSSGTVTDTQYF.

DNA for the CDR3: TGTGCCAGCAGCTTGGAAGCGGGGGGGCCTGCCGAGCAGTACTTC. Translating gives CASSLEAGGPAEQYF. This chain joins TRBV5-4 and TRBJ2-7, with TRBD2 matching over 10 bases. Germline assignment: CDR1 SGHNT and CDR2 YYREEE (reference sequence). The CDR3 totals 15 residues. Trimming cost V 0 bases and J 6 bases; bases outside gene matches: 6.

This clone was observed a few times. V is TRBV6-1 and J is TRBJ1-6; 7 bases are shared with TRBD1. CDR3 length: 13 amino acids. The V gene end was trimmed by 7 bases and the J gene end by 9 bases; junction bases not matched to a gene: 6. Germline CDR1 and CDR2: MNHNS and SASEGT. The CDR3 nucleotides are TGTGCCAGCAAGGAGACAGGGACTTCACCCCTCCACTTT. Protein product: CASKETGTSPLHF.

CDR3 sequence reads: CASSVEGQGTDTQYF. As DNA, the CDR3 is TGTGCCAGCAGCGTAGAGGGACAGGGAACAGATACGCAGTATTTT. This rearrangement joins TRBV9 to TRBJ2-3, with 9 bases that match TRBD1. The CDR3 spans 15 residues. Trimming took 0 bases from V and 3 from J; bases not matched to a gene: 2. Germline values: CDR1 SGDLS, CDR2 YYNGEE.

V and J are TRBV7-6 and TRBJ2-7; 8 bases are a match to TRBD1. Germline trimming cut 4 bases from V and 4 bases from J; bases unmatched to any gene: 9. The germline CDR1 and CDR2 sequences are SGHVS and FNYEAQ. The CDR3 is 15 amino acids. CDR3 nucleotide sequence: TGTGCCAGCAGCTACCGGACAGGGCGTGATTACGAGCAGTACTTC. It translates to CASSYRTGRDYEQYF.

The chain has TRBV6-1 and TRBJ1-2; D gene ambiguous. Per germline, CDR1 MNHNS and CDR2 SASEGT. This CDR3 is built from 15 residues. Trimming cost V 8 bases and J 1 base, with 17 bases left between them. The CDR3 reads CASVHMAAVNYGYTF. In nucleotides, the CDR3 is TGTGCCAGCGTCCATATGGCGGCTGTTAACTATGGCTACACCTTC.

V and J are TRBV5-4 and TRBJ1-2, with D tentatively TRBD1 (5 bases). V lost 0 bases, J lost 6 bases, and 9 bases lay in between. The CDR3 extends over 13 amino acids. Germline V lookup: CDR1 SGHNT, CDR2 YYREEE (reference sequence). The CDR3 protein is CASSLAGSDGYTF. The CDR3 DNA reads TGTGCCAGCAGCTTGGCAGGGTCAGATGGCTACACCTTC.